Following are 5 T cell receptor beta chains from one sample sequenced in a study of cytomegalovirus exposure and HLA in healthy donors. PCR was performed using 60 Vbeta and 13 Jbeta primers. Assay used: immunoSEQ multiplex PCR; TCRdb lists only in-frame clones, some missing. The data show 150,000 to 200,000 clones, around 82% seen once. Sequencing was performed on PBMCs. All receptors derive from a woman aged 45-65 years in good health and CMV-seropositive.

The chain recombines TRBV5-1 with TRBJ2-1; no reliable D call. CDR3 length: 13 amino acids. Trimming pared 0 bases from V and 6 bases from J, leaving 7 bases between. Germline V gene lookup returns CDR1 SGHRS and CDR2 YFSETQ. The CDR3, as DNA: TGCGCCAGCAGCTTGGACAGACCCAATGAGCAGTTCTTC. This gives the protein CASSLDRPNEQFF.

The chain is built from TRBV27 and TRBJ1-5; maybe TRBD1 (5 bases). There are 15 residues in the CDR3. The germline V gene has CDR1 MNHEY and CDR2 SMNVEV (reference sequence). Trimming removed 8 bases at V and 2 bases at J, with 16 bases between. Here the CDR3 reads CASSGGPRGNQPQHF. The CDR3 nucleotides are TGTGCCAGCTCGGGGGGTCCTCGGGGCAATCAGCCCCAGCATTTT.

This chain joins TRBV30 and TRBJ2-7, with 9 bases aligning to TRBD1. The germline V gene has CDR1 GTSNPN and CDR2 SVGIG (reference sequence). This CDR3 comprises 15 residues. Trimming cost V 5 bases and J 0 bases; bases outside gene matches: 8. CDR3 in DNA: TGTGCCTGGGGCTACTTGGACAGGGGCTCCTACGAGCAGTACTTC. Protein product: CAWGYLDRGSYEQYF. Full variable domain (missing parts from reference TRBV30 and TRBJ2-7): SQTIHQWPATLVQPVGSPLSLECTVEGTSNPNLYWYRQAAGRGLQLLFYSVGIGQISSEVPQNLSASRPQDRQFILSSKKLLLSDSGFYLCAWGYLDRGSYEQYFGPGTRLTVT.

The rearrangement uses TRBV5-6 and TRBJ2-1; possibly TRBD2 for D (5 bases). The germline gives CDR1 SGHDT, CDR2 YYEEEE. The V end lost 5 bases, the J end lost 7 bases, and 13 bases lay between the germline ends. CDR3 size: 13 residues. CDR3 sequence reads: CASSLPRGNEQFF. The CDR3 coding sequence is TGTGCCAGCAGTCTTCCGAGAGGGAATGAGCAGTTCTTC.

The genes are TRBV9 and TRBJ2-1; 8 bases are shared with TRBD1. This CDR3 is built from 17 residues. The J segment lost 7 bases and the V segment lost 0 bases, leaving 12 bases of the junction unmatched. CDR1 and CDR2 from the germline V gene are SGDLS and YYNGEE. The CDR3 loop reads CASSVGVGQGGDNEQFF. In DNA, the CDR3 is TGTGCCAGCAGCGTAGGGGTCGGACAGGGAGGAGATAATGAGCAGTTCTTC.